A single sample gave rise to the 18 T cell receptor beta chains below, sequenced in a study of T cell changes during pregnancy in multiple sclerosis. Sequencing used immunoSEQ multiplex PCR; TCRdb keeps in-frame clones, though not all of them. The data show about 20,000 clones, with roughly nine tenths seen just once and around 7.5% held by the top ten. The sample in question was CD8+ T cells from peripheral blood mononuclear cells, obtained in the second trimester of pregnancy. These receptors all stem from a female donor in good health, enrolled as a control in a pregnancy study.

The chain recombines TRBV2 with TRBJ2-1; D is possibly TRBD1 (6 bases). V was trimmed by 7 bases and J by 8 bases, leaving 18 bases between them. The length of the CDR3 is 14 residues. Germline V gene data show CDR1 as SNHLY and CDR2 as FYNNEI. CDR3 in amino acids: CASIQGYSVDEQFF. CDR3 DNA: TGTGCCAGCATTCAGGGGTACTCGGTCGATGAGCAGTTCTTC.

This clone was counted once. The chain uses TRBV27 and TRBJ2-1; 8 bases match TRBD2. After removal of 4 bases from V and 7 bases from J, the junction contained 9 bases not matched to a gene. The CDR3 consists of 15 residues. CDR1 and CDR2 (germline): MNHEY, SMNVEV (reference sequence). The DNA of the CDR3 is TGTGCCAGCAGTTCTTGGGGCAGCGGGAGAAATGAGCAGTTCTTC. This encodes CASSSWGSGRNEQFF.

The chain has TRBV6-5 and TRBJ2-1; D is ambiguous. Germline values: CDR1 MNHEY, CDR2 SVGAGI. V shed 2 bases and J shed 3 bases, with 5 bases lying between them. The CDR3 has 13 residues. CDR3 DNA sequence: TGTGCCAGCAGTTACACATACTACAATGAGCAGTTCTTC. This codes for CASSYTYYNEQFF.

CDR3 loop: CASSLSGPTSGNTIYF. The CDR3 DNA reads as TGTGCCAGCAGCTTGAGTGGGCCGACCTCTGGAAACACCATATATTTT. This chain joins TRBV7-9 and TRBJ1-3; unclear D gene. The CDR3 loop spans 16 amino acids. Germline-derived CDR1 and CDR2 are SEHNR and FQNEAQ (reference sequence). V was clipped by 3 bases and J by 0 bases, with 12 bases between them.

This sequence joins TRBV4-1 and TRBJ2-3; 7 bases match TRBD2. Germline values: CDR1 MGHRA, CDR2 YSYEKL. V gave up 0 bases and J gave up 4 bases; unmatched junction bases: 16. The CDR3 consists of 19 residues. The CDR3 here is CASSQDMERGIRSPDTQYF. The CDR3 region has the DNA TGCGCCAGCAGCCAAGATATGGAGCGGGGCATTCGATCCCCAGATACGCAGTATTTT.

The chain joins TRBV23-1 to TRBJ1-4, with a tentative D call TRBD1 (6 bases). TRBV23-1 is labeled an ORF, and its function is uncertain. Between the trimmed V and J ends, which lost 2 bases and 7 bases, there was a span of 20 bases. The CDR3 covers 17 residues. The CDR3, as DNA: TGCGCCAGCAGTCAACGGGACACTTCCCAGGGTAGTGAAAAACTGTTTTTT. Encoded protein: CASSQRDTSQGSEKLFF.

This clone was detected only once. V gene TRBV5-6 combines with J gene TRBJ1-1; D unclear. The CDR3 has 12 amino acids. The V end was cut by 4 bases, the J end by 5 bases, with 9 bases between. The germline V gene has CDR1 SGHDT and CDR2 YYEEEE. The CDR3 DNA follows: TGTGCCAGCAGCCTCACGGGGACTGAAGCTTTCTTT. This translates into CASSLTGTEAFF.

In its sample, this clone was seen once. CDR3 nucleotide sequence: TGTGCCAGCAGTTTCAAGGGAGGGCCCTTTGTCGAGCAGTACTTC. Amino acid sequence: CASSFKGGPFVEQYF. The rearrangement uses TRBV27 and TRBJ2-7; 7 positions match TRBD2. The V and J ends lost 3 bases and 6 bases, in that order; junction bases with no gene match: 11. CDR3 size: 15 residues. Per germline, CDR1 MNHEY and CDR2 SMNVEV (reference sequence).

CDR3 in DNA: TGTGCCAGCAGCTTTGGAGGGGAAGGCTACACCTTC. Translating gives CASSFGGEGYTF. This chain uses TRBV5-5 with TRBJ1-2; the D gene is possibly TRBD1 (5 bases). V lost 2 bases to trimming and J lost 8 bases, with 10 bases between them. Looked up from germline, CDR1 is SGHKS and CDR2 is YYEKEE (reference sequence). CDR3 length: 12 amino acids.

This chain connects TRBV19 to TRBJ1-5; D is unclear. The V end was cut by 7 bases, the J end by 5 bases, with 12 bases between. CDR1 and CDR2 (germline): LNHDA, SQIVND (reference sequence). This CDR3 has 13 residues. CDR3 DNA sequence: TGTGCCAGTACTCTGGCGGGCCATCAGCCCCAGCATTTT. This encodes CASTLAGHQPQHF.

The CDR3 region is CASSEGGLSSGANVLTF. CDR3 sequence (DNA): TGCGCCAGCAGTGAGGGCGGTCTCAGCTCTGGGGCCAACGTCCTGACTTTC. The chain links TRBV10-1 to TRBJ2-6; D gene ambiguous. V gave up 2 bases and J gave up 0 bases, with 11 bases separating them. Germline CDR1 reads WNHNN; CDR2 reads SYGVQD (reference sequence). The CDR3 is 17 amino acids.

This chain links TRBV10-2 with TRBJ2-3; D perhaps matches TRBD2 (6 bases). Germline V gene sequence: CDR1 WSHSY, CDR2 SAAADI. The CDR3 loop spans 15 amino acids. V dropped 3 bases and J dropped 0 bases, with 10 bases sitting between them. CDR3 protein: CASSDTSLSTDTQYF. CDR3 bases: TGCGCCAGCAGTGATACTAGCCTTAGCACAGATACGCAGTATTTT.

CDR3 in DNA: TGTGCCAGCAGACCCGGACTAGCGGGAGGAAGTCGAGGACCCTTATACGAGCAGTACTTC. Protein sequence: CASRPGLAGGSRGPLYEQYF. The rearrangement joins TRBV27 to TRBJ2-7, with 14 bases that match TRBD2. Germline loops: CDR1 MNHEY, CDR2 SMNVEV (reference sequence). There are 20 residues in the CDR3. Losses at the gene ends were 6 bases for V and 4 bases for J; bases not matched to a gene: 20.

The V gene is TRBV5-8, the J gene TRBJ2-7, with D perhaps TRBD2 (6 bases). The germline V gene has CDR1 SGHTS and CDR2 YDEGEE. The CDR3 has 14 amino acids. V lost 2 bases and J lost 1, with 10 bases in between. CDR3 protein: CASSLGDSSYEQYF. CDR3 sequence (DNA): TGTGCCAGCAGCTTAGGGGACTCATCCTACGAGCAGTACTTC. Using reference TRBV5-8 and TRBJ2-7 for the parts outside the CDR3, the full variable domain is EAGVTQSPTHLIKTRGQQATLRCSPISGHTSVYWYQQALGLGLQFLLWYDEGEERNRGNFPPRFSGRQFPNYSSELNVNALELEDSALYLCASSLGDSSYEQYFGPGTRLTVT.

The chain uses TRBV5-5 and TRBJ1-5, with D possibly being TRBD1 (6 bases). The germline V gene encodes CDR1 SGHKS and CDR2 YYEKEE (reference sequence). The germline V and J ends were trimmed by 6 bases and 3 bases, with 22 bases remaining between them. The CDR3 covers 17 residues. Written as DNA, the CDR3 is TGTGCCAGCATCCCCGGGACACCCAAGCAATCCAATCAGCCCCAGCATTTT. This encodes CASIPGTPKQSNQPQHF.

V and J are TRBV5-6 and TRBJ2-3; 7 positions agree with TRBD2. J was trimmed by 8 bases and V by 0 bases; bases with no gene match: 0. Germline CDR1 SGHDT, CDR2 YYEEEE. CDR3 length equals 12 residues. CDR3 nucleotides: TGTGCCAGCAGCTTGGGGGGGGGTACGCAGTATTTT. Protein product: CASSLGGGTQYF.

The chain combines TRBV7-8 with TRBJ1-5; D possibly corresponds to TRBD1 (5 bases). Trimming took off 3 bases at V and 5 bases at J, with 8 bases between the two ends. The germline V gene encodes CDR1 SGHVS and CDR2 FQNEAQ. This CDR3 comprises 13 residues. The DNA for the CDR3 is TGTGCCAGCAGCTTGGGGGGGTATCAGCCCCAGCATTTT. Encoded protein: CASSLGGYQPQHF.

This rearrangement joins TRBV30 to TRBJ1-2; perhaps TRBD1 as D (6 bases). V dropped 0 bases and J dropped 8 bases, with 19 bases sitting between them. Germline V gene sequence: CDR1 GTSNPN, CDR2 SVGIG (reference sequence). The CDR3 totals 15 residues. The CDR3 coding sequence is TGTGCCTGGAGTGTAATAGCCAGGGGAGTTTACGGCTACACCTTC. Residues: CAWSVIARGVYGYTF.